Described below is a single T cell receptor (beta chain) sequence and its context. What it recognizes is unknown. The TCR beta library used iRepertoire HTBI primers with Arm-PCR amplification of CDR3. TCRdb called the multiplex PCR reads again in MiXCR, with one record for every CDR3 protein. The sample lists about 330,000 distinct CDR3 sequences; around 15% were seen once. These data come from a study of regulatory T cells in long-lasting Graves disease. General study results and limits: Patients with persistent Graves' had lower TCR diversity than newly diagnosed patients.

Time point given: newly diagnosed GD, antithyroid drugs for less than 3 months. From RNA extracted from PBMCs, the TCR library was made. There are 14 residues in the CDR3. Germline V gene data show CDR1 as SGDLS and CDR2 as YYNGEE. V shed 2 bases and J 0 bases; nucleotides not matched to a gene: 0. These data are also associated with another study on T cells in Graves' hyperthyroidism and ophthalmopathy. That source adds: The model predicted ophthalmopathy a median around 6.5 months before onset.

The sequence was collected from a young woman with Graves disease. This sequence joins TRBV9 and TRBJ2-3, with TRBD2 identical over 7 bases. Material: peripheral blood mononuclear cells (PBMCs), obtained at new diagnosis, from a patient treated with antithyroid drugs. This CDR3 reads CASSVTSSTDTQYF. For the CDR3, the DNA is TGTGCCAGCAGCGTGACTAGCAGCACAGATACGCAGTATTTT. The full variable domain, its missing parts supplied by reference TRBV9 and TRBJ2-3, is DSGVTQTPKHLITATGQRVTLRCSPRSGDLSVYWYQQSLDQGLQFLIQYYNGEERAKGNILERFSAQQFPDLHSELNLSSLELGDSALYFCASSVTSSTDTQYFGPGTRLTVL.